The entry below gives a single T cell receptor (beta chain) sequence along with its context. Antigen: not known. The assay was immunoSEQ multiplex PCR, and TCRdb's table has in-frame clones only and misses some. The sample consists of over 150,000 clones, around 92% of them appearing once. This record comes from a study of T cell responses to AZD1222 COVID-19 vaccine. Study-wide results and caveats: Most donors were white British, females outnumbered males, and clonal diversity was possibly underestimated. Targeting of unmutated variant regions was reportedly seen in nearly half of spike-specific TCRs.

The receptor comes from an adult in good health. Here the sequenced sample was peripheral blood, taken on day 0 of AZD1222 vaccination.

The CDR3 protein is CASSFTGLDYGYTF. CDR3 nucleotides: TGTGCCAGCAGCTTTACAGGGCTGGACTATGGCTACACCTTC. V is TRBV7-2 and J is TRBJ1-2; D might be TRBD1 (6 bases). This CDR3 region has 14 residues. V was trimmed by 3 bases and J by 3 bases, leaving 11 bases between them. The germline CDR1 and CDR2 sequences are SGHTA and FQGNSA.